The clone carrying this T cell receptor (beta chain) has only a few counts. The antigen is not known. This record belongs to a study of T cells in Graves' hyperthyroidism and ophthalmopathy. General study findings and limits: Among clonotypes expanded in thyroid above 0.001, most were also found in blood.

The length of the CDR3 is 12 residues. The germline V and J ends were trimmed by 0 bases and 9 bases, with 8 bases remaining between them. Germline CDR1 and CDR2: LNHNV and YYDKDF (reference sequence). Template material for amplifying TCR beta CDR3 regions consisted of RNA transcripts. TCR CDR3 underwent first-round RT-PCR with the HTBI primer set. MiXCR was run by TCRdb on the multiplex PCR reads, yielding one entry per CDR3 protein. The sample carries 610,000 or so distinct CDR3 sequences, more than 45% recorded once. The sample taken for sequencing was peripheral blood or thyroid tissue (not recorded which). The chain has TRBV15 and TRBJ2-5; D is uncertain. This TCR was sampled from a woman under 30 with Graves' hyperthyroidism. For the CDR3, the DNA is TGTGCCACCAGCAGAGATTGGGCCGCCCAGTACTTC. Its protein is CATSRDWAAQYF.